A selection of T cell receptor beta chains follows, all from one sample in a study of early T cells in non-severe SARS-CoV-2 infection. TCRdb called the 5' RACE reads again in MiXCR, with one record for every CDR3 protein. The repertoire holds approximately 58,000 distinct CDR3 sequences, with around a tenth as singletons. Sequenced material: whole blood. All receptors derive from an adult who was a healthcare worker with PCR-confirmed SARS-CoV-2 infection or an uninfected control (not recorded which). Each CDR3 is given with its conserved first and last residue. A D gene is named only where the DNA matches it firmly. Size is omitted from some rows. Given values are once, few, many or a class for expanded clones.

j_call clone_size v_call d_call cdr3_aa cdr3_nt
TRBJ2-1 . TRBV20-1 . CSVEGGSYNEQFF TGCAGTGTAGAAGGGGGCTCCTACAATGAGCAGTTCTTC
TRBJ2-4 . TRBV11-3 . CASSRGGQGGNIQYF TGTGCCAGCAGCCGAGGAGGGCAGGGCGGTAACATTCAGTACTTC
TRBJ2-2 many TRBV5-1 . CASSSGQGVSTGELFF TGCGCCAGCAGCTCGGGGCAGGGCGTTTCCACCGGGGAGCTGTTTTTT
TRBJ2-1 . TRBV5-1 . CASSLQGRSEQFF TGCGCCAGCAGCTTACAGGGCAGAAGTGAGCAGTTCTTC
TRBJ1-1 few TRBV20-1 . CSASLLLPGGMNTEAFF TGCAGTGCTAGCCTTCTACTACCTGGGGGCATGAACACTGAAGCTTTCTTT
TRBJ2-7 . TRBV6-5 . CASSSTVPYEQYF TGTGCCAGCAGTTCTACTGTCCCCTACGAGCAGTACTTC
TRBJ2-2 many TRBV28 TRBD1 CASSYIQGAKTGELFF TGTGCCAGCAGCTATATACAGGGGGCTAAGACCGGGGAGCTGTTTTTT
TRBJ1-1 . TRBV7-8 . CASSFSTQFKEAFF TGTGCCAGCAGCTTCTCCACTCAATTCAAAGAAGCTTTCTTT
TRBJ2-2 . TRBV20-1 . CSAQTGLNTGELFF TGCAGTGCTCAAACAGGACTGAACACCGGGGAGCTGTTTTTT
TRBJ1-4 few TRBV24-1 . CATSILVPNEKLFF TGTGCCACCAGTATCTTAGTTCCAAATGAAAAACTGTTTTTT
TRBJ2-1 few TRBV12-5 . CASGLVGGLTNEQFF TGTGCTAGTGGTTTGGTAGGGGGACTTACTAATGAGCAGTTCTTC
TRBJ2-2 many TRBV7-9 . CASSFDSNTGELFF TGTGCCAGCAGCTTCGACAGTAACACCGGGGAGCTGTTTTTT
TRBJ1-2 few TRBV21-1 . CASSMKTDPNYGYTF TGTGCCAGCAGCATGAAGACAGACCCTAACTATGGCTACACCTTC